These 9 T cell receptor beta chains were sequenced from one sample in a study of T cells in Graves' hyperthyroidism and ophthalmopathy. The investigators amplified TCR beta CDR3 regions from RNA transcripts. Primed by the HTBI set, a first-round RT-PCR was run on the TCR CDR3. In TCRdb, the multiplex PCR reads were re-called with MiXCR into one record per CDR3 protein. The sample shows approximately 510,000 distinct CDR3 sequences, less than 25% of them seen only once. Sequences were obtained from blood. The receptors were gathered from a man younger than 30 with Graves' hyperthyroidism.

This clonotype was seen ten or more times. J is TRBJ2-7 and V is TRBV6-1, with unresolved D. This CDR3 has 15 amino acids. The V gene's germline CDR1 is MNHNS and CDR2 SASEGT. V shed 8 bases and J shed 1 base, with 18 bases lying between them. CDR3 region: CASSGGRYGSYEQYF. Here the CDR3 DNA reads TGTGCCAGCTCAGGCGGCCGTTATGGTTCCTACGAGCAGTACTTC.

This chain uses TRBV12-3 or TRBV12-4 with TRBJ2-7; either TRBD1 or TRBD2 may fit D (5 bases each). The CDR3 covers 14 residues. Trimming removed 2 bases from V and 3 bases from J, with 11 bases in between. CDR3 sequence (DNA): TGTGCCAGCAGTTTAATGGGGGTGAGCTACGAGCAGTACTTC. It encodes CASSLMGVSYEQYF.

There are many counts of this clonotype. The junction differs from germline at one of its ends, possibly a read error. The CDR3 DNA sequence: TGTGCTAGCAGCCCCATGGCTGGAGAGACCCAGTACTTC. Protein product: CASSPMAGETQYF. The chain uses TRBV7-7 and TRBJ2-5; no reliable D call. Germline V CDR1 and CDR2: SSHAT, FNYEAQ (reference sequence). The CDR3 has 13 residues.

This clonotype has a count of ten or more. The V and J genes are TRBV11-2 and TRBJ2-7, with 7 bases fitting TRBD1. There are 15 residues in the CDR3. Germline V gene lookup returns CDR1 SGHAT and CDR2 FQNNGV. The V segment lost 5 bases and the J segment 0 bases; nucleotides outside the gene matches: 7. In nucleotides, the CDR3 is TGTGCCAGCAGCCCGATACAGGGGTCCTCCTACGAGCAGTACTTC. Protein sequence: CASSPIQGSSYEQYF.

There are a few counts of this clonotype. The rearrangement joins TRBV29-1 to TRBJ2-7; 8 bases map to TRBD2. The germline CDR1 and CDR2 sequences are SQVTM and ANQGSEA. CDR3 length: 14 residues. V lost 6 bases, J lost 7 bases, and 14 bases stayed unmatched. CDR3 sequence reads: CSVEGSPTGGEQYF. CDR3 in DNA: TGCAGCGTCGAGGGGTCCCCCACGGGGGGGGAGCAGTACTTC.

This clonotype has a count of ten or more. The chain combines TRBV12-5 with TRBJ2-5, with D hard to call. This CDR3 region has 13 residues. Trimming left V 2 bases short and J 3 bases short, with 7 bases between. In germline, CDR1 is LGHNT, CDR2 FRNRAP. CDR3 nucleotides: TGTGCTAGTGGTTTGAGTTGGGAAGAGACCCAGTACTTC. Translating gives CASGLSWEETQYF.

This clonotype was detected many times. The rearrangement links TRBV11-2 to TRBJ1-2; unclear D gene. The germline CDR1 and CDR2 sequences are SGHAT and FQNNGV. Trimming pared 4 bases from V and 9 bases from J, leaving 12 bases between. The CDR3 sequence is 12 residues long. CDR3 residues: CASSSWASRYTF. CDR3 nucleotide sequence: TGTGCCAGCAGCTCCTGGGCATCACGCTACACCTTC.

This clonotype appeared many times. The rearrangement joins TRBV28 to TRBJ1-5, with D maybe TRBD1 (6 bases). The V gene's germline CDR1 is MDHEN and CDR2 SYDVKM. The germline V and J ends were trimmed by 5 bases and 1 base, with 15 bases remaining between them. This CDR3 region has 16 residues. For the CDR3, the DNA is TGTGCCAGCAGTCCGGGGACACGGAGAAGCAATCAGCCCCAGCATTTT. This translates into CASSPGTRRSNQPQHF.

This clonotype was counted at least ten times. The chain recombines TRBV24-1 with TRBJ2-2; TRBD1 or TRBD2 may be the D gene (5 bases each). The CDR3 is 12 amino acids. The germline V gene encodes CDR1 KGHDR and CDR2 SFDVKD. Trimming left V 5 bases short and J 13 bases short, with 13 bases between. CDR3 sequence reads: CATSGDATSLFF. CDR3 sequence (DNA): TGTGCCACCAGTGGGGACGCCACATCGCTGTTTTTT.